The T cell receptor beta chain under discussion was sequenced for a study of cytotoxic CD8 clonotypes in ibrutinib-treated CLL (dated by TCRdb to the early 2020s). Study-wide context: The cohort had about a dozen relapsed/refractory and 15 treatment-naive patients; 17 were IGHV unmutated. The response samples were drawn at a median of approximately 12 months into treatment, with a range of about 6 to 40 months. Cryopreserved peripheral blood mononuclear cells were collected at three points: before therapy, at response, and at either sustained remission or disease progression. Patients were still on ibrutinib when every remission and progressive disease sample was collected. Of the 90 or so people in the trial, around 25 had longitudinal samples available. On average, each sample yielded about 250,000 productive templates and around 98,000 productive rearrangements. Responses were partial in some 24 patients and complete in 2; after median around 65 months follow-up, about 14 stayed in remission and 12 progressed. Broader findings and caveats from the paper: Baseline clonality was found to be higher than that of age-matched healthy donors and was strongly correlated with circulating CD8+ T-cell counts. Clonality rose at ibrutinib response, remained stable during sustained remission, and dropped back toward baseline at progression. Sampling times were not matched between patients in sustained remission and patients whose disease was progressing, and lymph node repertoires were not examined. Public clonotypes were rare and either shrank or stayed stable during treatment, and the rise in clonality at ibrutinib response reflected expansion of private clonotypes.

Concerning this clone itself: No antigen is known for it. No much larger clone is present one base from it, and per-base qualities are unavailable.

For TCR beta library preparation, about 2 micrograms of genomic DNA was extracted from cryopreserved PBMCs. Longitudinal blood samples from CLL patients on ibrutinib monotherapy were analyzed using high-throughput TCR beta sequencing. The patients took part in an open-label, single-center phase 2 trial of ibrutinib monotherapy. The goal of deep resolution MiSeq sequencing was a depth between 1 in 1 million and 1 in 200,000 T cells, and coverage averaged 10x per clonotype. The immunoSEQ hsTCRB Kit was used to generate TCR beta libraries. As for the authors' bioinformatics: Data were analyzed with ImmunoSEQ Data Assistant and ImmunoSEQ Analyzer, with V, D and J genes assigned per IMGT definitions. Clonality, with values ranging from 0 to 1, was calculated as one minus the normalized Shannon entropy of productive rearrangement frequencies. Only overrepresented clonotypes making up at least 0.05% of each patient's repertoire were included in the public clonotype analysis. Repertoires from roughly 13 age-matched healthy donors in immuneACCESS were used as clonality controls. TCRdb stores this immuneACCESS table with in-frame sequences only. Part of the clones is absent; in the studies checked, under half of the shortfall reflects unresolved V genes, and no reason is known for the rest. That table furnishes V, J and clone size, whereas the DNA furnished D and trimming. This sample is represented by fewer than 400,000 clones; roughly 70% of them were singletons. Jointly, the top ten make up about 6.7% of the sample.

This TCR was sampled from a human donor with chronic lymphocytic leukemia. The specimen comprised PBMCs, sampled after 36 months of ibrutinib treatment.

The CDR3 region has the sequence CASTFQTGQETQYF. The DNA is as follows: TGTGCCAGCACCTTTCAGACAGGCCAAGAGACCCAGTACTTC. The chain joins TRBV7-2 to TRBJ2-5; TRBD1 could be the D gene, as 6 bases match. The CDR1 and CDR2 encoded by the germline V gene are SGHTA and FQGNSA. V and J are truncated by 7 bases and 1 base respectively, leaving an intervening sequence of 13 bases. The CDR3 sequence holds 14 residues, the cysteine and phenylalanine included. Kept here is only the CDR3 DNA, which spans 42 bases and is read in frame from base 1.